Listed below are T cell receptor beta chains from one sample, sequenced in a study of blood T cells in healthy people across ages. Each CDR3 protein gets one entry after TCRdb re-called the 5' RACE reads with MiXCR. Seen here are about 680,000 distinct CDR3 sequences, 49% observed once, and the top ten hold roughly 30%. Input material: blood. Every receptor here comes from a woman aged 55-69 years in good health. Each CDR3 is given with its conserved first and last residue. A D gene is named only where the DNA matches it firmly. Size is omitted from some rows. Given values are once, few, many or a class for expanded clones.

V gene	clone size	J gene	D gene	CDR3 DNA	CDR3 protein
TRBV11-2	.	TRBJ2-3	.	TGTGCCAGCAGCTTGCCCTCCATCTCCACAGATACGCAGTATTTT	CASSLPSISTDTQYF
TRBV27	.	TRBJ2-7	TRBD1	TGTGCCAGCAGTGGCGCCGGGACAGTCGAGCAGTACTTC	CASSGAGTVEQYF
TRBV20-1	.	TRBJ2-5	TRBD2	TGCAGTGCTAGAAGTGGGCTGGCGGGAGATTTAAATGAGCAGTACTTC	CSARSGLAGDLNEQYF
TRBV20-1	once	TRBJ2-6	.	TGCAGTGCTAGAGATGCCTCGCGAGGGCAGTCTGGGGCCAACGTCCTGACTTTC	CSARDASRGQSGANVLTF
TRBV14	.	TRBJ2-1	.	TGTGCCAGCAGCAAGGAAGAGACCCAGTTCTTC	CASSKEETQFF
TRBV27	once	TRBJ2-5	TRBD2	TGTGCCAGCAGCAAAGGTGGGACTAGCATTGGAAGGCGTGTGGAGACCCAGTACTTC	CASSKGGTSIGRRVETQYF
TRBV10-3	.	TRBJ2-7	TRBD2	TGTGCCATCAGTGCAACAGCGGGAGGCGCCTCTGCCTACGAGCAGTACTTC	CAISATAGGASAYEQYF
TRBV6-2/TRBV6-3	.	TRBJ2-3	.	TGTGCCAGCAGTTATGACCAGTCTAGCACAGATACGCAGTATTTT	CASSYDQSSTDTQYF
TRBV7-6	.	TRBJ2-7	.	TGTGCCAGCAGCTTAGGGAGAGTGGGGATCTACGAGCAGTACTTC	CASSLGRVGIYEQYF
TRBV20-1	.	TRBJ2-4	.	TGCAGTGCTAGAGATCTTGTCAAAAACATTCAGTACTTC	CSARDLVKNIQYF
TRBV20-1	.	TRBJ2-1	TRBD2	TGCAGTGCTTCGACTAGCGGGAGAATAGGCTACAATGAGCAGTTCTTC	CSASTSGRIGYNEQFF
TRBV27	few	TRBJ1-1	.	TGTGCCAGCAGTTTAGCCCCGATGACTGAAGCTTTCTTT	CASSLAPMTEAFF
TRBV20-1	few	TRBJ2-1	.	TGCAGTGCTGAGACGGAGTCGGGCTCGGGTGAGCAGTTCTTC	CSAETESGSGEQFF
TRBV29-1	.	TRBJ1-4	TRBD1	TGCAGCACCTGGGACAGGGCTGAAAAACTGTTTTTT	CSTWDRAEKLFF
TRBV5-1	.	TRBJ2-6	TRBD1	TGCGCCAGCAGCACGGACAGGGCCACTGGGGCCAACGTCCTGACTTTC	CASSTDRATGANVLTF
TRBV20-1	few	TRBJ1-2	.	TGCAGTGCTACAGGGAGTGGCTACACCTTC	CSATGSGYTF
TRBV20-1	.	TRBJ1-4	TRBD1	TGCAGTGCTAGAGATCCCCGGGACAGGGGGCGAAAACTGTTTTTT	CSARDPRDRGRKLFF
TRBV10-3	.	TRBJ2-5	.	TGTGCCATCAGTGAGTCGAAGGGTGGCGGGACCTCCCGAGAGACCCAGTACTTC	CAISESKGGGTSRETQYF
TRBV7-9	.	TRBJ2-5	TRBD1	TGTGCCAGCAGCTGGGGACAGAAAGAGACCCAGTACTTC	CASSWGQKETQYF
TRBV7-8	few	TRBJ2-7	.	TGTGCCAGCAGCTTAATGGGCAGGGCCTCCGAGCAGTACTTC	CASSLMGRASEQYF
TRBV7-2	few	TRBJ2-5	.	TGTGCCAGCAGCTTTAACACAGGACAAGAGACCCAGTACTTC	CASSFNTGQETQYF
TRBV6-6	.	TRBJ2-1	TRBD2	TGTGCCAGCAGTTTGCCGGGACTAGCGGGGGCGTACAATGAGCAGTTCTTC	CASSLPGLAGAYNEQFF
TRBV2	.	TRBJ2-7	.	TGTGCCAGCAGTGTTGGCCAGGGGCCCCACGAGCAGTACTTC	CASSVGQGPHEQYF
TRBV4-3	few	TRBJ1-6	TRBD1	TGCGCCAGCAGCGAAGGGACAGGGCCCTATAATTCACCCCTCCACTTT	CASSEGTGPYNSPLHF
TRBV5-6	.	TRBJ2-5	.	TGTGCCAGCAGCCCCCAAGCGGGCAGGGGGTCGGAGACCCAGTACTTC	CASSPQAGRGSETQYF
TRBV29-1	.	TRBJ2-5	.	TGCAGCGTTGAGAACAGCCAAGAGACCCAGTACTTC	CSVENSQETQYF
TRBV9	.	TRBJ2-5	TRBD2	TGTGCCAGCAGCGTAGGAGTTGCGGGAGTGGGGTCGGAGACCCAGTACTTC	CASSVGVAGVGSETQYF
TRBV6-1	.	TRBJ1-2	TRBD1	TGTGCCAGCAGTGAAGCCAGGACAGGAGAGGGACGTTATGGCTACACCTTC	CASSEARTGEGRYGYTF
TRBV29-1	.	TRBJ2-1	TRBD2	TGCAGCGTTGGGGGGACTCGGGGAGGGAATGAGCAGTTCTTC	CSVGGTRGGNEQFF
TRBV7-2	few	TRBJ2-7	.	TGTGCCAGCAGGCCTACTAGCCGCAACTACGAGCAGTACTTC	CASRPTSRNYEQYF
TRBV7-9	.	TRBJ2-7	TRBD1	TGTGCCAGCAGCGCCGGGACAGGAGATCCCTACGAGCAGTACTTC	CASSAGTGDPYEQYF
TRBV7-9	.	TRBJ2-7	.	TGTGCAAGCAGCTTGTCTCCCCTTGCCGACGAGCAGTACTTC	CASSLSPLADEQYF
TRBV20-1	many	TRBJ2-7	TRBD2	TGCAGTGCTCGTTCCCTAGCGGGACAACCACACGAGCAGTACTTC	CSARSLAGQPHEQYF
TRBV5-6	.	TRBJ2-5	TRBD2	TGTGCCAGCAGCTCGGCCAAGGGACTAGCCCCTGGGTGGTCCTACAATGAGCAGTACTTC	CASSSAKGLAPGWSYNEQYF
TRBV20-1	few	TRBJ2-7	.	TGCAGTGCTATCGACAGGTCCAACGAGCAGTACTTC	CSAIDRSNEQYF
TRBV29-1	many	TRBJ2-7	.	TGCAGCGTACTAAAGCGGGACGAGCAGTACTTC	CSVLKRDEQYF
TRBV4-1	.	TRBJ2-1	TRBD2	TGCGCCAGCAGCCAACTAGCGGGAGTTTCCTACAATGAGCAGTTCTTC	CASSQLAGVSYNEQFF
TRBV7-6	.	TRBJ2-3	.	TGTGCCAGCAGCCCCAGGCCCCCCGACAACACAGATACGCAGTATTTT	CASSPRPPDNTDTQYF
TRBV7-3	.	TRBJ2-5	.	TGTGCCAGCAGCTCCTCCGGGGGGCCGGAGGAGACCCAGTACTTC	CASSSSGGPEETQYF
TRBV20-1	.	TRBJ2-7	.	TGCAGTGCTAGAGATTTTACGGAGGGCCGATCGGGCGAGCAGTACTTC	CSARDFTEGRSGEQYF
TRBV28	once	TRBJ2-7	.	TGTGCCAGCGGCGGCGGACCTTCCTACGAGCAGTACTTC	CASGGGPSYEQYF
TRBV6-2/TRBV6-3	.	TRBJ1-5	TRBD1	TGTGCCAGCAGTTACGGTGGACAGGGTCAGCCCCAGCATTTT	CASSYGGQGQPQHF
TRBV4-2	few	TRBJ2-7	TRBD1	TGTGCCAGCAGCCAGACGTCCGGGACAGGGGGCGCGAGGCCCTACGAGCAGTACTTC	CASSQTSGTGGARPYEQYF
TRBV7-3	few	TRBJ2-7	.	TGTGCCAGCAGCTACGCCGGGCCATCCTACGAGCAGTACTTC	CASSYAGPSYEQYF
TRBV7-3	few	TRBJ2-1	TRBD1	TGTGCCAGCAGCTTAAAGAAGGGGACAGGACAGTTCTTC	CASSLKKGTGQFF
TRBV27	.	TRBJ2-7	.	TGTGCCAGCAGTTTGAGGTTAGGAACCTACGAGCAGTACTTC	CASSLRLGTYEQYF
TRBV5-1	.	TRBJ2-7	TRBD2	TGCGCCAGCATGCGGGAGGGGGACGAGCAGTACTTC	CASMREGDEQYF
TRBV25-1	.	TRBJ2-5	TRBD2	TGTGCCAGCGGAGCGGGGGGCCAAGAGACCCAGTACTTC	CASGAGGQETQYF
TRBV7-8	few	TRBJ2-7	TRBD1	TGTGCCAGCAGCTTACGTACCGGGACAGGGAGCTCCTACGAGCAGTACTTC	CASSLRTGTGSSYEQYF
TRBV7-9	.	TRBJ2-3	.	TGTGCCAGCAGCTTAGCGGGCAAGAGCACAGATACGCAGTATTTT	CASSLAGKSTDTQYF
TRBV20-1	.	TRBJ2-3	TRBD1	TGCAGTGCTACCACCAGGGACAGGGGATTTAGCACAGATACGCAGTATTTT	CSATTRDRGFSTDTQYF
TRBV9	few	TRBJ2-1	TRBD2	TGTGCCAGCAGCCCCGGGACTAGCGGGAGGGGTCCCAATGAGCAGTTCTTC	CASSPGTSGRGPNEQFF
TRBV20-1	.	TRBJ2-3	TRBD1	TGCAGTGCTGGAGGAAGAGGGGGCCGCACAGATACGCAGTATTTT	CSAGGRGGRTDTQYF